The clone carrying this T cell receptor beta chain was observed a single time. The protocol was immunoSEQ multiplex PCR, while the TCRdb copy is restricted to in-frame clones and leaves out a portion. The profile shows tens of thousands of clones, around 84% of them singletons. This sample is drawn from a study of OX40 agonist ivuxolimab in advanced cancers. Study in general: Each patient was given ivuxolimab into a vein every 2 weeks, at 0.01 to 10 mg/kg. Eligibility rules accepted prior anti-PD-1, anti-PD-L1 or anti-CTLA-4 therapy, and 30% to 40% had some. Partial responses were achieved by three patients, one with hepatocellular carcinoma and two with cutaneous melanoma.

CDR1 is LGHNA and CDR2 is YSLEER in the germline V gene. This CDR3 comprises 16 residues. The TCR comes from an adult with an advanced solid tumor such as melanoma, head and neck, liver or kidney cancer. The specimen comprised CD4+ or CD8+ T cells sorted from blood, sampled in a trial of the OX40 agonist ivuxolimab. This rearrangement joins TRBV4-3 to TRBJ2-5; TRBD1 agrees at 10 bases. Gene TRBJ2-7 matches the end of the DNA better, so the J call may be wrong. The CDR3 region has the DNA TGCGCCAGCAGCTACAGCGGGACAGGGGAGGCCTACGAGCAGTACTTC. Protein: CASSYSGTGEAYEQYF.